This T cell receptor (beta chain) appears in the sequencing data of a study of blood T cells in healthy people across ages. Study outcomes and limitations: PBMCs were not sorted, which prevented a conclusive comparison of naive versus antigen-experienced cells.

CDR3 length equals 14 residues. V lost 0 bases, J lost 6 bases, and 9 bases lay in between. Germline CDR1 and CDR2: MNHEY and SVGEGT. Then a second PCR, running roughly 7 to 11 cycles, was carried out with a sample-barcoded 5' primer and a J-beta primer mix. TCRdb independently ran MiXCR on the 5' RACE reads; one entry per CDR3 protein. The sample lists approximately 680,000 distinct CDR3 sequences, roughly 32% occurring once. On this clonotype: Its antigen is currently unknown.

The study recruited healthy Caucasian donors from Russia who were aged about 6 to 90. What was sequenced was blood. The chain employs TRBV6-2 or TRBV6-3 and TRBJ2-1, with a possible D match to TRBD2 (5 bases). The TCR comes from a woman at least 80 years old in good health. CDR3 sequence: CASSYSGRVNEQFF. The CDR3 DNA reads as TGTGCCAGCAGTTACTCGGGGAGAGTCAATGAGCAGTTCTTC.